The 7 T cell receptor beta chains below all came from one sample that was sequenced in a study of blood T cell repertoires in COVID-19. The assay was immunoSEQ multiplex PCR, and TCRdb's table has in-frame clones only and misses some. The data hold approximately 230,000 clones, with about nine tenths observed a single time. The sequenced material came from PBMCs or T cells enriched from blood (not recorded which). The receptor set was obtained from a man in his forties or fifties who had recovered from COVID-19.

This clone was detected only a few times. The J gene is TRBJ2-7, the V gene TRBV28, with D perhaps TRBD2 (6 bases). Looked up from germline, CDR1 is MDHEN and CDR2 is SYDVKM. The germline V and J ends were trimmed by 8 bases and 4 bases, with 18 bases remaining between them. The CDR3 length is 14 residues. CDR3 loop: CASGVGIGGYEQYF. CDR3 DNA sequence: TGTGCCAGCGGGGTGGGTATCGGGGGTTACGAGCAGTACTTC.

J is TRBJ1-1 and V is TRBV4-2; D remains ambiguous. This CDR3 has 14 amino acids. CDR1 is LGHNA, CDR2 YNFKEQ, per germline. V was clipped by 0 bases and J by 1 base, with 6 bases between them. CDR3 protein: CASSQDPGNTEAFF. The DNA for the CDR3 is TGTGCCAGCAGCCAAGACCCAGGGAACACTGAAGCTTTCTTT.

J is TRBJ2-5 and V is TRBV10-3; 15 bases line up with TRBD2. CDR1 and CDR2 (germline): ENHRY, SYGVKD. The CDR3 totals 16 residues. J gave up 4 bases and V 5 bases, and 5 bases lay outside the gene matches. CDR3 bases: TGTGCCATCAGTCCCTGGACTAGCGGGGGGGCAGAGACCCAGTACTTC. Its protein is CAISPWTSGGAETQYF.

The chain couples TRBV19 to TRBJ1-1; TRBD1 aligns across 7 bases. The CDR3 is 14 residues long. Germline CDR1 reads LNHDA; CDR2 reads SQIVND (reference sequence). V lost 4 bases to trimming and J lost 1 base; unmatched junction nucleotides: 3. Here the CDR3 reads CASSTWTGNTEAFF. CDR3 sequence (DNA): TGTGCCAGTAGTACCTGGACAGGGAACACTGAAGCTTTCTTT.

The chain links TRBV11-3 to TRBJ2-7; 9 bases are a match to TRBD1. V dropped 4 bases and J dropped 7; count of bases not matched to a gene: 11. CDR1 is SGHNT, CDR2 YENEEA, per germline. The CDR3 length is 15 residues. CDR3 sequence: CASSSSPQGAGEQYF. DNA of the CDR3: TGTGCCAGCAGCTCGAGCCCACAGGGGGCTGGGGAGCAGTACTTC. Looking up the rest from reference TRBV11-3 and TRBJ2-7 gives the full variable domain: EAGVVQSPRYKIIEKKQPVAFWCNPISGHNTLYWYLQNLGQGPELLIRYENEEAVDDSQLPKDRFSAERLKGVDSTLKIQPAELGDSAVYLCASSSSPQGAGEQYFGPGTRLTVT.

CDR3 region: CASSSRTGGTYEQYF. The CDR3 bases are TGTGCCAGCAGCTCCCGGACAGGGGGGACCTACGAGCAGTACTTC. This chain uses TRBV11-2 with TRBJ2-7; 10 bases align to TRBD1. CDR1 is SGHAT and CDR2 is FQNNGV in the germline V gene. V gave up 4 bases and J gave up 2 bases; unmatched junction bases: 5. The CDR3 is 15 amino acids.

CDR3 sequence reads: CASSPSHSLNTEAFF. Written as DNA, the CDR3 is TGCGCCAGCAGCCCAAGTCACAGTTTGAACACTGAAGCTTTCTTT. V usage is TRBV4-1 and J usage is TRBJ1-1; no clear D. V lost 4 bases and J lost 0, with 12 bases in between. The CDR3 has 15 residues. Germline V gene data show CDR1 as MGHRA and CDR2 as YSYEKL.